Shown below are 20 T cell receptor beta chains from a single sample sequenced in a study of CD8+CD57+ T cells in acquired aplastic anemia. Only patients with CD8+CD57+ cell expansion on flow cytometry were chosen for sequencing. The study profiled TCR beta VDJ and CDR3 using genomic DNA as template. MiXCR, applied by TCRdb to the reads, yields one record per CDR3 protein. In the table there are about 270,000 distinct CDR3 sequences, less than 85% of which are singletons. The sample was sorted CD4+, CD8+, or CD8+CD57+ T cells (not recorded which) from PBMCs. The receptors derive from a human donor with aplastic anemia.

The rearrangement links TRBV19 to TRBJ1-1, with D uncertain. Looked up from germline, CDR1 is LNHDA and CDR2 is SQIVND (reference sequence). The V and J ends lost 6 bases and 1 base respectively, with 12 bases between them. CDR3 length: 14 residues. The CDR3 loop is CASRDALGNTEAFF. The CDR3 nucleotides are TGTGCCAGTAGGGACGCCCTGGGGAACACTGAAGCTTTCTTT. Variable domain in full (rest from reference TRBV19 and TRBJ1-1): DGGITQSPKYLFRKEGQNVTLSCEQNLNHDAMYWYRQDPGQGLRLIYYSQIVNDFQKGDIAEGYSVSREKKESFPLTVTSAQKNPTAFYLCASRDALGNTEAFFGQGTRLTVV.

This clonotype came up a few times. V and J are TRBV25-1 and TRBJ2-7, with 9 bases matching TRBD1. V lost 6 bases, J lost 6 bases, and 12 bases stayed unmatched. CDR1 and CDR2 (germline): MGHDK, SYGVNS. CDR3 size: 15 residues. CDR3 residues: CASSAETGGLSEQYF. The CDR3 DNA sequence: TGTGCCAGCAGCGCGGAGACAGGGGGGTTAAGCGAGCAGTACTTC.

The table lists this clonotype with a count of one. V and J are TRBV5-4 and TRBJ2-5; D call uncertain. The ends were cut back, 5 bases at V and 4 bases at J, with 18 bases in the middle. CDR1 is SGHNT, CDR2 YYREEE, per germline (reference sequence). This CDR3 comprises 15 residues. CDR3 amino acids: CASSYMQAWGETQYF. The CDR3 DNA is TGTGCCAGCAGTTATATGCAGGCTTGGGGAGAGACCCAGTACTTC.

A note on this clonotype: One junction end does not reproduce the germline sequence, and a read error may be involved. The chain recombines TRBV7-4 with TRBJ2-1, with D hard to call. Germline loops: CDR1 SGHVT, CDR2 SQSDAQ. The CDR3 loop spans 15 amino acids. In DNA, the CDR3 is TGTGCCAGCAGCATAGCCAACGGAGCCTACAATGAGCAGTTCTTC. Its protein is CASSIANGAYNEQFF.

The J gene is TRBJ2-7, the V gene TRBV7-6; TRBD2 matches at 8 bases. The CDR3 runs 15 residues. The J segment lost 13 bases and the V segment lost 3 bases, leaving 17 bases of the junction unmatched. Per the germline V gene, CDR1 is SGHVS and CDR2 is FNYEAQ. The CDR3 loop reads CASSLGASGSSTDYV. The CDR3 DNA follows: TGTGCCAGCAGCTTGGGGGCCAGCGGGAGCAGCACAGATTACGTC.

This clonotype has just one count. The J gene is TRBJ1-2, the V gene TRBV10-2; D unresolved. Trimming removed 4 bases at V and 7 bases at J, with 22 bases between. The CDR3 runs 16 residues. Germline CDR1 is WSHSY and CDR2 is SAAADI. In nucleotides, the CDR3 is TGCGCCAGCAGTGTTGGGCAATATGGCAATGTGGGTGGCTACACCTTC. This encodes CASSVGQYGNVGGYTF.

This clonotype has only a few counts. The chain combines TRBV28 with TRBJ2-7, with D unclear. The CDR3 extends over 12 amino acids. In germline, CDR1 is MDHEN, CDR2 SYDVKM. The V and J ends lost 5 bases and 4 bases respectively, with 9 bases between them. CDR3 in DNA: TGTGCCAGCAGTCTCGTTTCGTACGAGCAGTACTTC. Its translation: CASSLVSYEQYF.

The chain uses TRBV9 and TRBJ1-1; D is possibly TRBD1 (6 bases). Trimming left V 2 bases short and J 6 bases short, with 23 bases between. The CDR3 sequence is 17 residues long. Germline CDR1 SGDLS, CDR2 YYNGEE. As DNA, the CDR3 is TGTGCCAGCAGCGTGGGGGGCAGTCAAGATACGCAGTCTGAAGCTTTCTTT. Amino acid sequence: CASSVGGSQDTQSEAFF.

The chain combines TRBV25-1 with TRBJ2-2, with 14 bases that match TRBD2. The CDR3 is 19 residues long. Germline V gene lookup returns CDR1 MGHDK and CDR2 SYGVNS. Unmatched junction bases numbered 5, after V lost 2 bases and J lost 0 bases. CDR3 amino acids: CASSEGTSGSPPNTGELFF. The DNA of the CDR3 is TGTGCCAGCAGTGAAGGGACTAGCGGGAGTCCCCCGAACACCGGGGAGCTGTTTTTT.

This clonotype was counted a single time. This chain links TRBV11-3 with TRBJ2-1; maybe TRBD1 (5 bases). The CDR3 extends over 14 amino acids. Germline V gene sequence: CDR1 SGHNT, CDR2 YENEEA. V was pared by 1 base and J by 6 bases, with 10 bases between. This CDR3 is CASSLALTANEQFF. The CDR3 region has the DNA TGTGCCAGCAGCTTAGCTCTGACAGCCAATGAGCAGTTCTTC.

Turning to this clonotype: A junction boundary mismatches the germline segment, possibly from a read error. The rearrangement joins TRBV19 to TRBJ2-3; perhaps TRBD2 as D (6 bases). The V gene's germline CDR1 is LNHDA and CDR2 SQIVND (reference sequence). This CDR3 region has 15 residues. Here the CDR3 reads CASSIVSGAYNEQFF. In DNA, the CDR3 is TGTGCCAGTAGTATCGTTAGCGGAGCCTACAATGAGCAGTTTTTT.

The chain links TRBV29-1 to TRBJ1-1; D is uncertain. CDR1 is SQVTM and CDR2 is ANQGSEA in the germline V gene. This CDR3 comprises 12 residues. With 2 bases removed from V and 5 bases from J, the gap between germline ends came to 9 bases. The CDR3 loop reads CSVERQETEAFF. The CDR3 coding sequence is TGCAGCGTTGAACGCCAGGAGACTGAAGCTTTCTTT.

This clonotype was seen only a few times. The rearrangement links TRBV15 to TRBJ1-2; 10 bases are a match to TRBD1. The length of the CDR3 is 13 residues. J lost 6 bases, V lost 4 bases, and 2 bases had no gene match. Germline V CDR1 and CDR2: LNHNV, YYDKDF (reference sequence). CDR3 nucleotide sequence: TGTGCCACCAGCAAGGGGACAGGGGATGGCTACACCTTC. It specifies CATSKGTGDGYTF. The full variable domain, completed using reference TRBV15 and TRBJ1-2, is DAMVIQNPRYQVTQFGKPVTLSCSQTLNHNVMYWYQQKSSQAPKLLFHYYDKDFNNEADTPDNFQSRRPNTSFCFLDIRSPGLGDTAMYLCATSKGTGDGYTFGSGTRLTVV.

The rearrangement uses TRBV7-8 and TRBJ2-1; possibly TRBD2 for D (5 bases). The ends were cut back, 2 bases at V and 8 bases at J, with 19 bases in the middle. This CDR3 comprises 16 residues. The V gene's germline CDR1 is SGHVS and CDR2 FQNEAQ. Here the CDR3 reads CASSLPGSGETHEQFF. CDR3 in DNA: TGTGCCAGCAGCTTACCGGGAAGCGGCGAGACGCATGAGCAGTTCTTC. Supplemented by reference TRBV7-8 and TRBJ2-1, the full variable domain reads GAGVSQSPRYKVAKRGQDVALRCDPISGHVSLFWYQQALGQGPEFLTYFQNEAQLDKSGLPSDRFFAERPEGSVSTLKIQRTQQEDSAVYLCASSLPGSGETHEQFFGPGTRLTVL.

This clonotype was picked up one time. A read error is likely, as this CDR3 ends without the conserved phenylalanine or tryptophan. No DNA is shown, since the ends of the CDR3 on it are uncertain; the CDR3 is the one TCRdb lists. V is TRBV7-2 and J is TRBJ2-7. The CDR3 is 13 residues long, counting both termini. CDR1 and CDR2 (germline): SGHTA, FQGNSA. This CDR3 reads CASSLGGLPEPQY.

The rearrangement uses TRBV9 and TRBJ1-2; no clear D gene. CDR1 is SGDLS and CDR2 is YYNGEE in the germline V gene. The CDR3 sequence is 16 residues long. V shed 0 bases and J shed 9 bases, with 21 bases lying between them. The CDR3 bases are TGTGCCAGCAGCGTAGGAGAGGACGGTTCGGACGATCGCTACACCTTC. It is translated as CASSVGEDGSDDRYTF.

V and J are TRBV7-9 and TRBJ2-1, with TRBD1 matching 11 bases. The end of the DNA is better explained by TRBJ2-7, so the J call may be wrong. The V gene's germline CDR1 is SEHNR and CDR2 FQNEAQ (reference sequence). CDR3 length: 15 amino acids. The chain's CDR3 is CASSFGQGASYEQYF. CDR3 DNA: TGTGCCAGCAGCTTCGGACAGGGGGCTTCCTACGAGCAGTACTTC.

This clonotype has a count of ten or more. The chain joins TRBV30 to TRBJ2-1; D is undetermined. The germline V gene has CDR1 GTSNPN and CDR2 SVGIG (reference sequence). The CDR3 length is 14 residues. V was cut by 2 bases and J by 4 bases, with 12 bases left in between. CDR3 coding DNA: TGTGCCTGGAGTCTTAGTAGACTTTACAATGAGCAGTTCTTC. Translation gives CAWSLSRLYNEQFF.

About this clonotype itself: Because the CDR3's place on the DNA is in doubt, the DNA is left out and the CDR3 is given as listed by TCRdb. The CDR3 sequence: CASSDGGIHEQFFGPSF. V gene TRBV2 combines with J gene TRBJ2-6; the listed D gene, TRBD1, was not tested against the DNA. The CDR3 extends over 17 residues, inclusive of both ends. Germline V CDR1 and CDR2: SNHLY, FYNNEI.

This clonotype was counted only a few times. A junction end diverges from the germline sequence, so it may reflect a read error. The chain joins TRBV7-9 to TRBJ1-1, with D perhaps matching TRBD1 (6 bases). Germline loops: CDR1 SEHNR, CDR2 FQNEAQ (reference sequence). This CDR3 has 15 residues. This chain's CDR3 is CASSLVLRGNIEAFF. The CDR3 coding sequence is TGTGCCAGCAGCTTAGTTCTGAGGGGGAACATTGAAGCTTTCTTT.